Below are 18 T cell receptor beta chains sequenced from a single sample in a study of technical replicates of blood from a handful of donors. Produced via immunoSEQ multiplex PCR; TCRdb's table is partial and in-frame only. Of tens of thousands of clones listed, roughly 94% are singletons. The specimen sequenced was T cells isolated from PBMCs. The receptors come from a human donor in good health.

V usage is TRBV27 and J usage is TRBJ1-4; possibly TRBD1 for D (5 bases). Germline-derived CDR1 and CDR2 are MNHEY and SMNVEV (reference sequence). The CDR3 runs to 15 residues. Deletions cut 7 bases from V and 5 bases from J, with 17 bases between. DNA for the CDR3: TGTGCCAGCACCCAAGACAGCGAAGGGAATGAAAAACTGTTTTTT. Its protein product is CASTQDSEGNEKLFF.

The chain uses TRBV7-3 and TRBJ2-2, with 8 positions matching TRBD2. The CDR3 consists of 18 residues. After removal of 2 bases from V and 5 bases from J, the junction contained 13 bases not matched to a gene. Germline CDR1 reads SGHTA; CDR2 reads FQGTGA. This CDR3 reads CASSLWVPGLGDTGELFF. The CDR3 region has the DNA TGTGCCAGCAGCTTATGGGTCCCGGGACTAGGGGATACCGGGGAGCTGTTTTTT.

CDR3 in amino acids: CASSHTGELWTEAFF. In nucleotides, the CDR3 is TGTGCCAGTAGTCACACAGGGGAACTATGGACTGAAGCTTTCTTT. The J gene is TRBJ1-1, the V gene TRBV19; 7 bases map to TRBD1. The CDR3 sequence is 15 residues long. Germline CDR1 LNHDA, CDR2 SQIVND (reference sequence). V lost 5 bases and J lost 5; bases outside the gene matches: 11.

By share, this clone ranks as medium-sized. The rearrangement joins TRBV2 to TRBJ2-2; D is unresolved. Trimming took 9 bases from V and 2 from J, leaving 4 bases between them. The V gene's germline CDR1 is SNHLY and CDR2 FYNNEI. The CDR3 is made up of 11 amino acids. In nucleotides, the CDR3 is TGTGCCAGTCAAAACACCGGGGAGCTGTTTTTT. This translates into CASQNTGELFF. Full variable domain (outside the CDR3, taken from reference TRBV2 and TRBJ2-2): EPEVTQTPSHQVTQMGQEVILRCVPISNHLYFYWYRQILGQKVEFLVSFYNNEISEKSEIFDDQFSVERPDGSNFTLKIRSTKLEDSAMYFCASQNTGELFFGEGSRLTVL.

Only one count was recorded for this clone. V gene TRBV20-1 combines with J gene TRBJ1-1; no firm D call. The CDR3 sequence is 11 residues long. With 6 bases removed from V and 8 bases from J, the gap between germline ends came to 13 bases. Germline V gene data show CDR1 as DFQATT and CDR2 as SNEGSKA (reference sequence). CDR3 protein: CSARLSREAFF. The CDR3, as DNA: TGCAGTGCACGCCTGAGTCGGGAAGCTTTCTTT.

The gene calls are TRBV7-9 and TRBJ2-1; 12 nucleotides line up with TRBD2. Looked up from germline, CDR1 is SEHNR and CDR2 is FQNEAQ (reference sequence). The CDR3 contains 15 residues. The ends lost 1 base at V and 8 bases at J; junction bases unmatched: 3. The CDR3 loop is CASSLGLAGADEQFF. CDR3 coding DNA: TGTGCCAGCAGCTTAGGACTAGCGGGAGCAGATGAGCAGTTCTTC.

The chain joins TRBV7-6 to TRBJ2-3; 7 nucleotides line up with TRBD1. This CDR3 region has 16 residues. Unmatched junction bases numbered 11, after V lost 6 bases and J lost 2 bases. The V gene's germline CDR1 is SGHVS and CDR2 FNYEAQ. This CDR3 is CASSPNRGLPTDTQYF. The CDR3 nucleotides are TGTGCCAGCAGTCCAAACAGGGGTTTACCCACAGATACGCAGTATTTT.

This chain connects TRBV5-1 to TRBJ2-7; 8 positions match TRBD1. The CDR3 covers 14 residues. Germline loops: CDR1 SGHRS, CDR2 YFSETQ. The trim removed 4 bases at V and 3 bases at J, leaving 6 bases unmatched. Here the CDR3 reads CASSPGDRLYEQYF. CDR3 nucleotides: TGCGCCAGCAGCCCGGGGGACAGGCTCTACGAGCAGTACTTC.

The CDR3 DNA follows: TGTGCCAGTAGTATGGCGGGGGGCCCCTACGAGCAGTACTTC. The encoded protein is CASSMAGGPYEQYF. V is TRBV19 and J is TRBJ2-7; 8 bases line up with TRBD2. Trimming at V came to 3 bases and at J to 2 bases, leaving 3 bases not matched to a gene. Germline V gene data show CDR1 as LNHDA and CDR2 as SQIVND (reference sequence). The CDR3 is 14 amino acids.

This chain links TRBV13 with TRBJ2-7, with a weak D call TRBD2 (5 bases). Germline CDR1 reads PRHDT; CDR2 reads FYEKMQ (reference sequence). The germline V and J ends were trimmed by 5 bases and 2 bases, with 10 bases remaining between them. The length of the CDR3 is 13 residues. CDR3 sequence: CASSPRDPYEQYF. CDR3 nucleotides: TGTGCCAGCAGCCCGAGGGATCCCTACGAGCAGTACTTC.

This sequence joins TRBV14 and TRBJ2-2; a possible D gene is TRBD2 (6 bases). The CDR3 sequence is 18 residues long. V was clipped by 2 bases and J by 2 bases, with 18 bases between them. The germline V gene encodes CDR1 SGHDN and CDR2 FVKESK. The CDR3 DNA reads as TGTGCCAGCAGCCAACCCCCGGGGGTTGACAGAAACACCGGGGAGCTGTTTTTT. Protein sequence: CASSQPPGVDRNTGELFF.

This clone was seen more than once but under ten times. V gene TRBV30 combines with J gene TRBJ1-1, with D unresolved. The V end lost 5 bases, the J end lost 5 bases, and 9 bases lay between the germline ends. In germline, CDR1 is GTSNPN, CDR2 SVGIG (reference sequence). The CDR3 contains 11 residues. Here the CDR3 reads CAWRDMTEAFF. In DNA form, the CDR3 reads TGTGCCTGGCGGGATATGACTGAAGCTTTCTTT.

This chain joins TRBV29-1 and TRBJ1-5; TRBD1 matches 11 bases. The trim removed 5 bases at V and 4 bases at J, leaving 16 bases unmatched. Germline values: CDR1 SQVTM, CDR2 ANQGSEA. The length of the CDR3 is 18 residues. The DNA for the CDR3 is TGCAGCGTTCATCGAAGGACAGGGGGCCTAGCTAAAAATCAGCCCCAGCATTTT. This translates into CSVHRRTGGLAKNQPQHF.

V and J are TRBV10-3 and TRBJ2-7; 8 nucleotides match TRBD1. The germline gives CDR1 ENHRY, CDR2 SYGVKD. This CDR3 is built from 16 residues. With V trimmed by 0 bases and J by 6 bases, 10 bases remained unmatched. Written as DNA, the CDR3 is TGTGCCATCAGTGAGTCGGGGGGACAGGTTACCTTCGAGCAGTACTTC. This translates into CAISESGGQVTFEQYF.

This chain joins TRBV18 and TRBJ2-1; D is perhaps TRBD2 (5 bases). From germline, CDR1 is KGHSH and CDR2 LQKENI. This CDR3 is built from 16 residues. The V end lost 2 bases, the J end lost 8 bases, and 19 bases lay between the germline ends. CDR3 DNA: TGTGCCAGCTCACCAAGACCGGGCCCCGGGGTAGATGAGCAGTTCTTC. This gives the protein CASSPRPGPGVDEQFF.

This clone was counted a few times. This chain joins TRBV2 and TRBJ1-2; 10 positions agree with TRBD1. CDR1 is SNHLY, CDR2 FYNNEI, per germline. The CDR3 length is 16 residues. V gave up 6 bases and J gave up 8 bases; unmatched junction bases: 15. The CDR3 protein is CASREGTGDYVSGYTF. The CDR3 DNA is TGTGCCAGCAGGGAGGGGACAGGGGATTATGTTTCGGGCTACACCTTC.

The CDR3 is CATSRVLAHEQFF. Here the CDR3 DNA reads TGTGCCACCAGCAGAGTCTTGGCTCATGAGCAGTTCTTC. The V call is TRBV15, the J call TRBJ2-1, with D hard to call. Looked up from germline, CDR1 is LNHNV and CDR2 is YYDKDF (reference sequence). The ends were cut back, 1 base at V and 8 bases at J, with 9 bases in the middle. This CDR3 region has 13 residues.

The chain recombines TRBV7-3 with TRBJ2-4; 7 bases align to TRBD2. CDR1 and CDR2 from the germline V gene are SGHTA and FQGTGA. This CDR3 region has 15 residues. Trimming removed 5 bases from V and 8 bases from J; junction bases left unmatched: 12. CDR3 coding DNA: TGTGCCAGCAGCCCTGGGGGGGAACGTCAGGACATTCAGTACTTC. Its translation: CASSPGGERQDIQYF. Full variable domain (remainder filled in from reference TRBV7-3 and TRBJ2-4): GAGVSQTPSNKVTEKGKYVELRCDPISGHTALYWYRQSLGQGPEFLIYFQGTGAADDSGLPNDRFFAVRPEGSVSTLKIQRTERGDSAVYLCASSPGGERQDIQYFGAGTRLSVL.